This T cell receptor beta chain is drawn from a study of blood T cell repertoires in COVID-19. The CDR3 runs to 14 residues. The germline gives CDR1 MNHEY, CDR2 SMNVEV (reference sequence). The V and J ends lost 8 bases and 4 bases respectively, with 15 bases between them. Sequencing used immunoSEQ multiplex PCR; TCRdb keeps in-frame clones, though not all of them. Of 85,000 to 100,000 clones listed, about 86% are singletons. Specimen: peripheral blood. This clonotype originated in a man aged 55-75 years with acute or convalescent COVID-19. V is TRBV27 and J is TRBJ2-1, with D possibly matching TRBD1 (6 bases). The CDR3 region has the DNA TGTGCCAGCGCCAGGGAACAGGGATACAATGAGCAGTTCTTC. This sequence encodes CASAREQGYNEQFF.